The TCR beta chain described here comes from a study of blood T cell repertoires in COVID-19. Study in general: The study drew acute and convalescent COVID-19 samples from the United States, Italy and Spain. T cells, B-cell-depleted T cells, or PBMCs supplied cDNA or gDNA.

In the original workflow: Cell counts per sample came from amplifying reference gene primers. Repertoires were generated with immunoSEQ multiplex PCR, while TCRdb's copy carries only in-frame clones and drops some. That table supplies the V and J calls and clone size; D and trimming were determined from the DNA. The sample includes under 250,000 clones, around 83% of them seen just once. The CDR3 length is 16 residues. The germline CDR1 and CDR2 sequences are MRHNA and SNTAGT. V was pared by 5 bases and J by 2 bases, with 11 bases of the junction left unmatched. The chain uses TRBV6-4 and TRBJ2-7, with 8 positions matching TRBD1. Sequenced sample: peripheral blood. This receptor was identified in a man aged 25-45 years who had recovered from COVID-19. This chain's CDR3 is CASSKDQGAPTYEQYF. Written as DNA, the CDR3 is TGTGCCAGCAGTAAGGATCAGGGGGCGCCCACCTACGAGCAGTACTTC.